This TCR beta chain was found in a study of cytomegalovirus exposure and HLA in healthy donors. Study at large: Genetic ancestry analysis placed around four fifths of the 398 donors that were genotyped in the Caucasian-associated cluster.

In the PCR, 60 Vbeta and 13 Jbeta primers were used. Only in-frame clones appear in the TCRdb table, and some are missing; sequencing was by immunoSEQ multiplex PCR. The repertoire holds some 130,000 clones, with 75% to 85% as singletons. For this clone: As yet, its antigen is unknown.

General observations from the study: Sequence variants that were highly shared formed a cluster that was likely a sequencing artifact. Presence/absence results assume similar sequencing depth per donor, which may not hold.

This clonotype was obtained from a woman aged 40 to 55 in good health and CMV-seronegative. The sample consisted of PBMCs.

The CDR3 protein is CASIFGEETQYF. The CDR3 nucleotides are TGTGCCAGCATCTTCGGGGAGGAGACCCAGTACTTC. The V gene is TRBV6-1, the J gene TRBJ2-5, with D maybe TRBD2 (5 bases). This CDR3 is built from 12 residues. Per the germline V gene, CDR1 is MNHNS and CDR2 is SASEGT. With 7 bases removed from V and 5 bases from J, the gap between germline ends came to 11 bases.